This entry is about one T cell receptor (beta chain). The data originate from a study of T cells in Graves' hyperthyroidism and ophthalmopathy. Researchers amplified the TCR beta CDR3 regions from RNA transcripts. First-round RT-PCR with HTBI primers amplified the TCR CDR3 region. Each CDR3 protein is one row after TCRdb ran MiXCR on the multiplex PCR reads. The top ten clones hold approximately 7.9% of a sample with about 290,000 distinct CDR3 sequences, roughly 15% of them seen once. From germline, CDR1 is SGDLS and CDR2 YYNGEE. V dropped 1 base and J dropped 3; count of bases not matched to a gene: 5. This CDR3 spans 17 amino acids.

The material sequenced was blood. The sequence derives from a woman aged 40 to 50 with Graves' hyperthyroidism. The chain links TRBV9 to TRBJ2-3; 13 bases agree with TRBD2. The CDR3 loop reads CASSVRGTSGKTDTQYF. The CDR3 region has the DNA TGTGCCAGCAGCGTAAGGGGGACTAGCGGGAAGACAGATACGCAGTATTTT.